Presented here are 32 T cell receptor beta chains from one specimen sequenced in a study of shared clonotypes between healthy human individuals. Some clones are missing from TCRdb's copy, which holds only in-frame ones; the method was immunoSEQ multiplex PCR. Of some 600,000 clones in the sample, approximately 96% were seen once. Naive CD8 populations comprised CD45RO-negative cells positively selected for CCR7, excluding terminally differentiated effector memory CD45RA+ cells. Sequences were obtained from naive CD8+ T cells sorted from blood. The receptors come from a woman between 25 and 40 years old in good health.

The rearrangement joins TRBV19 to TRBJ2-7, with 8 bases that match TRBD1. V gave up 6 bases and J gave up 6 bases; unmatched junction bases: 4. The V gene's germline CDR1 is LNHDA and CDR2 SQIVND (reference sequence). This CDR3 contains 12 residues. CDR3 sequence (DNA): TGTGCCAGTAGAACTCAGGGGGCCGAGCAGTACTTC. Amino acid sequence: CASRTQGAEQYF.

This clone was observed once. The CDR3 here is CASRSSGGGHEQYF. CDR3 sequence (DNA): TGTGCCAGCAGGAGTAGCGGGGGGGGCCACGAGCAGTACTTC. This sequence joins TRBV28 and TRBJ2-7, with 11 bases that match TRBD2. This CDR3 is built from 14 residues. CDR1 and CDR2 (germline): MDHEN, SYDVKM. V lost 6 bases and J lost 5; bases outside the gene matches: 6.

This chain links TRBV15 with TRBJ1-2; D is ambiguous. CDR3 length: 15 amino acids. CDR1 and CDR2 from the germline V gene are LNHNV and YYDKDF (reference sequence). The V gene lost 1 base and the J gene lost 8 bases, with 17 bases spanning the gap. CDR3 bases: TGTGCCACCAGCAGAGCCGATACCTTAACTGGGGGCTACACCTTC. This translates into CATSRADTLTGGYTF.

This clone was counted only a few times. This chain connects TRBV9 to TRBJ1-1; D might be TRBD1 (5 bases). Germline CDR1 is SGDLS and CDR2 is YYNGEE. The V end lost 0 bases, the J end lost 0 bases, and 9 bases lay between the germline ends. The CDR3 loop spans 15 amino acids. The CDR3 coding sequence is TGTGCCAGCAGCGTAGATCCGGACATGAACACTGAAGCTTTCTTT. The encoded protein is CASSVDPDMNTEAFF. Based on the CDR3 plus reference TRBV9 and TRBJ1-1, the full variable domain is DSGVTQTPKHLITATGQRVTLRCSPRSGDLSVYWYQQSLDQGLQFLIQYYNGEERAKGNILERFSAQQFPDLHSELNLSSLELGDSALYFCASSVDPDMNTEAFFGQGTRLTVV.

This chain joins TRBV19 and TRBJ2-2, with D unclear. The V gene's germline CDR1 is LNHDA and CDR2 SQIVND (reference sequence). The CDR3 has 16 residues. V lost 5 bases and J lost 5, with 18 bases in between. In nucleotides, the CDR3 is TGTGCCAGTAGTTCGGCGGTTCTGGGTCGAACCGGGGAGCTGTTTTTT. As protein: CASSSAVLGRTGELFF.

The chain links TRBV27 to TRBJ2-2, with D unresolved. Trimming removed 6 bases from V and 6 bases from J, with 11 bases in between. CDR1 is MNHEY and CDR2 is SMNVEV in the germline V gene (reference sequence). The CDR3 totals 13 residues. As DNA, the CDR3 is TGTGCCAGCAGGTCTCCCCGGCCCGGGGAGCTGTTTTTT. It is translated as CASRSPRPGELFF.

With regard to this clone: This sample includes further DNA sequences coding for the same CDR3. This sequence joins TRBV11-2 and TRBJ2-7; 9 bases line up with TRBD2. Trimming removed 1 base from V and 4 bases from J; junction bases left unmatched: 2. Per the germline V gene, CDR1 is SGHAT and CDR2 is FQNNGV. This CDR3 has 14 residues. In DNA, the CDR3 is TGTGCCAGCAGCTTAGGCGGGAGGGGATACGAGCAGTACTTC. Translating gives CASSLGGRGYEQYF.

This chain joins TRBV5-1 and TRBJ2-3; no clear D. Per the germline V gene, CDR1 is SGHRS and CDR2 is YFSETQ. V lost 0 bases and J lost 2, with 10 bases in between. This CDR3 is 15 amino acids long. The chain's CDR3 is CASSLGTINTDTQYF. DNA for the CDR3: TGCGCCAGCAGCTTGGGGACGATTAACACAGATACGCAGTATTTT. The full variable domain, rest sourced from reference TRBV5-1 and TRBJ2-3, is KAGVTQTPRYLIKTRGQQVTLSCSPISGHRSVSWYQQTPGQGLQFLFEYFSETQRNKGNFPGRFSGRQFSNSRSEMNVSTLELGDSALYLCASSLGTINTDTQYFGPGTRLTVL.

This chain connects TRBV7-9 to TRBJ1-1, with D unresolved. Deletions cut 1 base from V and 1 base from J, with 10 bases between. Germline values: CDR1 SEHNR, CDR2 FQNEAQ (reference sequence). CDR3 length: 15 residues. CDR3 sequence reads: CASSLDQSGNTEAFF. CDR3 nucleotides: TGTGCCAGCAGCTTAGACCAATCGGGGAACACTGAAGCTTTCTTT.

The chain links TRBV6-5 to TRBJ2-1, with D possibly being TRBD2 (5 bases). The germline V and J ends were trimmed by 6 bases and 2 bases, with 11 bases remaining between them. The CDR3 is 14 residues long. The germline V gene has CDR1 MNHEY and CDR2 SVGAGI. The chain's CDR3 is CASRTTSTYNEQFF. The CDR3 DNA reads as TGTGCCAGCAGGACTACCTCTACCTACAATGAGCAGTTCTTC.

The chain links TRBV5-6 to TRBJ1-1, with unresolved D. The CDR3 length is 12 residues. The ends were cut back, 4 bases at V and 2 bases at J, with 6 bases in the middle. Germline loops: CDR1 SGHDT, CDR2 YYEEEE. CDR3 coding DNA: TGTGCCAGCAGCCTGGATAACACTGAAGCTTTCTTT. This codes for CASSLDNTEAFF.

This chain uses TRBV10-1 with TRBJ2-1; maybe TRBD2 (5 bases). CDR3 length equals 14 residues. V was pared by 6 bases and J by 1 base, with 10 bases between. The germline CDR1 and CDR2 sequences are WNHNN and SYGVQD (reference sequence). CDR3 loop: CASSGGPSYNEQFF. The CDR3 region has the DNA TGCGCCAGCAGCGGCGGGCCTTCCTACAATGAGCAGTTCTTC.

J is TRBJ1-1 and V is TRBV28; unclear D gene. The CDR3 loop spans 13 amino acids. V dropped 8 bases and J dropped 2 bases, with 12 bases sitting between them. Germline V gives CDR1 MDHEN, CDR2 SYDVKM. The CDR3 sequence: CASHTWGNTEAFF. CDR3 sequence (DNA): TGTGCCAGCCATACTTGGGGAAACACTGAAGCTTTCTTT.

The V gene is TRBV9, the J gene TRBJ2-7, with 7 bases aligning to TRBD2. This CDR3 is 14 amino acids long. V was pared by 0 bases and J by 5 bases, with 5 bases of the junction left unmatched. Germline V gene lookup returns CDR1 SGDLS and CDR2 YYNGEE. Here the CDR3 DNA reads TGTGCCAGCAGCGTAGCGGGAGGAAGGAACGAGCAGTACTTC. It yields the protein CASSVAGGRNEQYF. The whole variable domain, remainder taken from reference TRBV9 and TRBJ2-7, is DSGVTQTPKHLITATGQRVTLRCSPRSGDLSVYWYQQSLDQGLQFLIQYYNGEERAKGNILERFSAQQFPDLHSELNLSSLELGDSALYFCASSVAGGRNEQYFGPGTRLTVT.

The V gene is TRBV11-2, the J gene TRBJ1-4; TRBD1 aligns across 9 bases. Germline V gene sequence: CDR1 SGHAT, CDR2 FQNNGV. CDR3 length: 16 amino acids. V lost 3 bases, J lost 4 bases, and 6 bases stayed unmatched. DNA of the CDR3: TGTGCCAGCAGCTTCCGCGCGGGACAGGGTAATGAAAAACTGTTTTTT. Translating it yields CASSFRAGQGNEKLFF.

The chain employs TRBV28 and TRBJ1-1, with D possibly matching TRBD1 (5 bases). The CDR3 consists of 14 residues. V lost 8 bases, J lost 3 bases, and 16 bases lay in between. Germline CDR1 reads MDHEN; CDR2 reads SYDVKM. The CDR3 DNA follows: TGTGCCAGCGGTCTGGACCGGGACCACACTGAAGCTTTCTTT. It codes for CASGLDRDHTEAFF.

The chain is built from TRBV5-6 and TRBJ1-4, with D possibly being TRBD1 (5 bases). In germline, CDR1 is SGHDT, CDR2 YYEEEE. This CDR3 has 15 residues. The V end lost 6 bases, the J end lost 2 bases, and 14 bases lay between the germline ends. The CDR3 loop is CASTALQETNEKLFF. CDR3 sequence (DNA): TGTGCCAGCACGGCATTACAGGAGACTAATGAAAAACTGTTTTTT. The complete variable domain, with remaining parts taken from reference TRBV5-6 and TRBJ1-4, reads DAGVTQSPTHLIKTRGQQVTLRCSPKSGHDTVSWYQQALGQGPQFIFQYYEEEERQRGNFPDRFSGHQFPNYSSELNVNALLLGDSALYLCASTALQETNEKLFFGSGTQLSVL.

The J gene is TRBJ2-7, the V gene TRBV27, with D perhaps matching TRBD2 (6 bases). CDR1 is MNHEY and CDR2 is SMNVEV in the germline V gene (reference sequence). The CDR3 sequence is 14 residues long. With 4 bases removed from V and 2 bases from J, the gap between germline ends came to 12 bases. The CDR3 bases are TGTGCCAGCAGTTCCGGGGGAGAGACCTACGAGCAGTACTTC. It yields the protein CASSSGGETYEQYF.

V usage is TRBV2 and J usage is TRBJ2-2; D unclear. With 8 bases removed from V and 6 bases from J, the gap between germline ends came to 16 bases. Germline V gene data show CDR1 as SNHLY and CDR2 as FYNNEI. There are 14 residues in the CDR3. CDR3 nucleotides: TGTGCCAGCCTAAAGGCCACGCCCCCCGGGGAGCTGTTTTTT. It encodes CASLKATPPGELFF.

This chain connects TRBV5-7 to TRBJ1-1; D is ambiguous. TRBV5-7 is an ORF; its function is uncertain. CDR3 size: 13 residues. V lost 2 bases and J 1 base, leaving 6 bases between the germline ends. CDR3: CASSFSQNTEAFF. CDR3 nucleotide sequence: TGTGCCAGCAGCTTTTCACAGAACACTGAAGCTTTCTTT.

The V gene is TRBV10-3, the J gene TRBJ1-5; a weak D match, TRBD1 (5 bases). Germline V lookup: CDR1 ENHRY, CDR2 SYGVKD. V was cut by 6 bases and J by 0 bases, with 9 bases left in between. This CDR3 is 14 amino acids long. The CDR3 coding sequence is TGTGCCATCAGCCGAGGGGATAGCAATCAGCCCCAGCATTTT. It encodes CAISRGDSNQPQHF.

V is TRBV5-1 and J is TRBJ1-1; D uncertain. Trimming shortened V by 3 bases and J by 1 base, and 10 bases separated the two germline ends. The CDR3 has 14 amino acids. Germline V lookup: CDR1 SGHRS, CDR2 YFSETQ. CDR3 loop: CASSSRRENTEAFF. The CDR3 DNA follows: TGCGCCAGCAGCTCCAGGCGAGAGAACACTGAAGCTTTCTTT.

The rearrangement uses TRBV27 and TRBJ1-2; no definite D call. There are 14 residues in the CDR3. Germline CDR1 MNHEY, CDR2 SMNVEV (reference sequence). The ends were cut back, 0 bases at V and 2 bases at J, with 7 bases in the middle. The CDR3 region has the DNA TGTGCCAGCAGTTTATCGATCGAGAACTATGGCTACACCTTC. Residues: CASSLSIENYGYTF.

This rearrangement joins TRBV13 to TRBJ2-5; TRBD2 is a possible D gene (7 bases). V lost 7 bases and J lost 4, with 13 bases in between. The V gene's germline CDR1 is PRHDT and CDR2 FYEKMQ (reference sequence). There are 13 residues in the CDR3. The CDR3 DNA reads as TGTGCCAGCACCAGGGGAGGGGGAGAGACCCAGTACTTC. Its translation: CASTRGGGETQYF.

The chain has TRBV5-4 and TRBJ2-7, with 9 nucleotides matching TRBD2. Per the germline V gene, CDR1 is SGHNT and CDR2 is YYREEE (reference sequence). This CDR3 is 15 amino acids long. V shed 2 bases, J shed 6 bases, and the junction held 9 bases outside the gene matches. The CDR3 spells CASSFFGSGSREQYF. The CDR3 nucleotides read TGTGCCAGCAGCTTTTTTGGTAGCGGGAGTCGCGAGCAGTACTTC.

The rearrangement links TRBV7-8 to TRBJ1-5; D unresolved. The germline gives CDR1 SGHVS, CDR2 FQNEAQ. V lost 1 base to trimming and J lost 10 bases, with 11 bases between them. This CDR3 has 13 residues. As DNA, the CDR3 is TGTGCCAGCAGCTTAGTGGTATCCTCTCCCCAGCATTTT. Protein sequence: CASSLVVSSPQHF. Full variable domain (rest looked up from reference TRBV7-8 and TRBJ1-5): GAGVSQSPRYKVAKRGQDVALRCDPISGHVSLFWYQQALGQGPEFLTYFQNEAQLDKSGLPSDRFFAERPEGSVSTLKIQRTQQEDSAVYLCASSLVVSSPQHFGDGTRLSIL.

The rearrangement links TRBV2 to TRBJ1-1, with 9 bases matching TRBD1. Trimming at V came to 4 bases and at J to 0 bases, leaving 6 bases not matched to a gene. Germline lookup yields CDR1 SNHLY and CDR2 FYNNEI. The CDR3 totals 16 residues. The CDR3 here is CASSVGTGYLNTEAFF. DNA of the CDR3: TGTGCCAGCAGTGTGGGGACAGGGTACCTGAACACTGAAGCTTTCTTT.

V and J are TRBV5-8 and TRBJ2-2, with D hard to call. The germline V and J ends were trimmed by 2 bases and 6 bases, with 17 bases remaining between them. Germline CDR1 is SGHTS and CDR2 is YDEGEE. The CDR3 sequence is 16 residues long. DNA for the CDR3: TGTGCCAGCAGCTTCTTGCCACACCTCGCCGCCGGGGAGCTGTTTTTT. Amino acid sequence: CASSFLPHLAAGELFF.

The chain links TRBV19 to TRBJ2-5; D is possibly TRBD2 (6 bases). Trimming pared 1 base from V and 3 bases from J, leaving 12 bases between. Germline V gene lookup returns CDR1 LNHDA and CDR2 SQIVND (reference sequence). The CDR3 extends over 15 amino acids. In DNA, the CDR3 is TGTGCCAGTAGTATAGTTGCGGGAAGGAAAGAGACCCAGTACTTC. Residues: CASSIVAGRKETQYF. The whole variable domain, remainder taken from reference TRBV19 and TRBJ2-5, is DGGITQSPKYLFRKEGQNVTLSCEQNLNHDAMYWYRQDPGQGLRLIYYSQIVNDFQKGDIAEGYSVSREKKESFPLTVTSAQKNPTAFYLCASSIVAGRKETQYFGPGTRLLVL.

This chain connects TRBV5-4 to TRBJ2-2; D not certain. The germline CDR1 and CDR2 sequences are SGHNT and YYREEE (reference sequence). This CDR3 spans 12 amino acids. With 4 bases removed from V and 6 bases from J, the gap between germline ends came to 7 bases. The CDR3 region has the DNA TGTGCCAGCAGCCCCACCCCCGGGGAGCTGTTTTTT. It translates to CASSPTPGELFF.

In its sample, this clone was seen once. This chain links TRBV7-8 with TRBJ2-2; 7 bases match TRBD1. The V gene's germline CDR1 is SGHVS and CDR2 FQNEAQ. The CDR3 sequence is 14 residues long. The junction had 3 bases not matched to a gene; V was cut back by 4 bases and J by 4 bases. The CDR3 nucleotides read TGTGCCAGCAGCTCGGGACAGTCCACCGGGGAGCTGTTTTTT. Its translation: CASSSGQSTGELFF.

The rearrangement uses TRBV21-1 and TRBJ2-7; the table names TRBD1, a call not compared with the DNA. TRBV21-1 is noted as a pseudogene. The CDR3 has 16 amino acids. The CDR3 loop is CASSPEGVTNLYEQYF. The CDR3 region has the DNA TGTGCCAGCAGCCCGGAAGGGGTGACGAACCTCTACGAGCAGTACTTC.